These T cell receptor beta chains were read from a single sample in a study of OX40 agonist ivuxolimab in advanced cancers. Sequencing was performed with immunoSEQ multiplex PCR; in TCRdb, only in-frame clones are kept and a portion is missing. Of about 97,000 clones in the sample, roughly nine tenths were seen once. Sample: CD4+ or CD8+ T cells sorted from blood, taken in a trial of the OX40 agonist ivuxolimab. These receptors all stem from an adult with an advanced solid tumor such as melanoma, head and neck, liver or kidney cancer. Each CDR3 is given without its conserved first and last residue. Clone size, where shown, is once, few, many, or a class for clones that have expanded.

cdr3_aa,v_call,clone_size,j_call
ASSASGSTDTQY,TRBV7-9,NA,TRBJ2-3
ASSPRSKGTQY,TRBV7-3,NA,TRBJ2-3
ASSAGQSSYEQY,TRBV7-9,NA,TRBJ2-7
ASSQDRSLTGYGYT,TRBV4-3,NA,TRBJ1-2
ASSLVPETQY,TRBV5-1,NA,TRBJ2-5
AWSVKGAGSYFHETQY,TRBV30,NA,TRBJ2-5
ASSTHSGGVSQETQY,TRBV19,NA,TRBJ2-5
ASSLGSSGNTIY,TRBV5-1,NA,TRBJ1-3
ASSLRGGVWGYT,TRBV5-6,NA,TRBJ1-2
ASSPRLASTDTQY,TRBV7-8,NA,TRBJ2-3
AAGTSGKTYEQY,TRBV7-9,NA,TRBJ2-7
ASSLGTGSGYT,TRBV27,once,TRBJ1-2
ASSLTTGWYAEETEAF,TRBV7-2,once,TRBJ1-1
ASSHPGLNTEAF,TRBV4-1,NA,TRBJ1-1
ASSLSPSSGSGGSEQF,TRBV11-2,NA,TRBJ2-1
ASSRQRTDTQY,TRBV4-1,once,TRBJ2-3
ASSDRGQGAYEQY,TRBV2,NA,TRBJ2-7
ASRLAPREGIYEQF,TRBV12-2,NA,TRBJ2-1
ASSVLGNHGNTIY,TRBV9,NA,TRBJ1-3
ASSQIGLAGRDTGELF,TRBV14,NA,TRBJ2-2
ASRPPGRDYGYT,TRBV19,few,TRBJ1-2
AWSAQGGRETQY,TRBV30,NA,TRBJ2-5
ASSQEVGRNTEAF,TRBV4-3,NA,TRBJ1-1
ASSSSGSYNEQF,TRBV18,NA,TRBJ2-1
ASSVGGQGLTEAF,TRBV9,few,TRBJ1-1
SVVGLAGLTSTDTQY,TRBV29-1,NA,TRBJ2-3
ASSYYSGGLGAYNEQF,TRBV5-1,NA,TRBJ2-1
ASSLTGTASEAF,TRBV7-3,NA,TRBJ1-1
ASSPTANYGYT,TRBV5-1,NA,TRBJ1-2
ASSPRDLTLYSNQPQH,TRBV18,NA,TRBJ1-5
SADRGSTDTQY,TRBV29-1,NA,TRBJ2-3
ASIAEDGGNQPQH,TRBV6-1,NA,TRBJ1-5
ASSLYGGDRYSNQPQH,TRBV7-8,NA,TRBJ1-5
ASSLSPSGGNNEQF,TRBV7-6,NA,TRBJ2-1
ASSQDQSSKEKLF,TRBV4-3,once,TRBJ1-4
ASSLKGTTEAF,TRBV10-1,NA,TRBJ1-1
ASRWTGNTEAF,TRBV5-1,NA,TRBJ1-1
ASSQFHLGNEQF,TRBV16,NA,TRBJ2-1
ASSTSSQSSYNEQF,TRBV9,NA,TRBJ2-1
ASSHSWGTGAMNTEAF,TRBV14,NA,TRBJ1-1
ASSLDSGNEQF,TRBV7-8,NA,TRBJ2-1